A selection of T cell receptor beta chains follows, all from one sample in a study of cytomegalovirus exposure and HLA in healthy donors. Assay: immunoSEQ multiplex PCR; the TCRdb copy retains only in-frame clones and omits some. The sample features approximately 93,000 clones, with around 3.4% in its top ten. The sample consisted of PBMCs. These receptors all come from a woman in her twenties or thirties in good health and CMV-seronegative. Each CDR3 is given with its conserved first and last residue.

CDR3	V
CASSRELAGIREQYF	TRBV9
CASSSYRATNEKLFF	TRBV27
CASSSIGTANTEAFF	TRBV5-1
CASNFWQGNEKLFF	TRBV6-1
CASLAGNSGNTIYF	TRBV19
CASSSGTALYGYTF	TRBV5-1
CASSQEGGWADTQYF	TRBV4-1
CASSLSGGHFNQPQHF	TRBV27
CASSYGTTMNTEAFF	TRBV6-5
CASSRRARGEQFF	TRBV28
CASSDRDISNQPQHF	TRBV7-8
CASSHRGGTDTQYF	TRBV19
CASSEDRGLYEQYF	TRBV6-1
CASSKGTGGYNEQFF	TRBV7-3
CASSSQDSMVALFF	TRBV6-6
CASSPLDRDNNEQFF	TRBV27
CATRTGANEQYF	TRBV6-5
CASSTRTGMNTEAFF	TRBV5-1
CASSFTSGSTDTQYF	TRBV27
CASSGGGGTDTQYF	TRBV11-3
CSVGTSGSETDTQYF	TRBV29-1
CASSRRQSSYNSPLHF	TRBV28
CASRPWTGNTGELFF	TRBV4-1
CASTEGQNYGYTF	TRBV19
CASSVNRDTEAFF	TRBV19
CASSLGGRPGEQYF	TRBV27
CASSLRPTSGRGEQYF	TRBV7-3
CASRHDTYYEQYF	TRBV5-5
CASSLGGWNTEAFF	TRBV5-6
CASSVVDKEGYTF	TRBV9
CASSLGGHGEKLFF	TRBV7-2
CASSGGQGMGETQYF	TRBV5-1
CASSLNPGLSEKLFF	TRBV28
CASSEWGRTEAFF	TRBV25-1
CASSSILTGGSEQYF	TRBV27
CSVAVSGGTDTQYF	TRBV29-1
CASSLARVGEKLFF	TRBV7-9
CASSLLWGVSTDTQYF	TRBV5-1
CASSLGGRAMEINEQFF	TRBV7-9
CASSQDLADRGLQEQYF	TRBV4-1
CSARGGHGLFF	TRBV29-1
CASSLDLGEYYGYTF	TRBV11-2
CASRTSGGYYNEQFF	TRBV28
CASSLTFPADSTDTQYF	TRBV7-3
CASSLAPEDTF	TRBV13
CASSQTGQGANYGYTF	TRBV4-2
CASSQRGSVWDTQYF	TRBV7-2
CASSEGDSSYEQYF	TRBV6-1
CASPVGVSSGNTIYF	TRBV7-9